The next 20 T cell receptor beta chains were all read from a single sample in a study of sequential checkpoint blockade in melanoma. Sequenced by immunoSEQ multiplex PCR; TCRdb stores in-frame clones only, minus some. Of more than 8,000 clones listed, 50% to 60% were seen once; the top ten hold approximately 38%. Sample treatment: randomized to nivolumab then ipilimumab (arm A) or the reverse (arm B). The sample consisted of CD8+ T cells sorted from blood (inferred from file names), taken from a patient given nivolumab and ipilimumab in sequence. These receptors came from a human donor with melanoma.

The chain carries TRBV7-9 and TRBJ2-4, with no clear D. The CDR3 extends over 15 amino acids. The germline V gene has CDR1 SEHNR and CDR2 FQNEAQ (reference sequence). V lost 5 bases and J 0 bases, leaving 11 bases between the germline ends. CDR3 region: CASSPGAIAKNIQYF. In nucleotides, the CDR3 is TGTGCCAGCAGCCCGGGTGCCATAGCCAAAAACATTCAGTACTTC.

This clone is medium-sized. This sample also contains other DNA sequences that code for the same CDR3. The V and J genes are TRBV15 and TRBJ1-2; 8 nucleotides line up with TRBD1. V lost 1 base, J lost 8 bases, and 3 bases stayed unmatched. This CDR3 is built from 13 residues. Per the germline V gene, CDR1 is LNHNV and CDR2 is YYDKDF (reference sequence). The CDR3 spells CATSRGTGYGYTF. DNA for the CDR3: TGTGCCACCAGCAGAGGGACAGGGTACGGCTACACCTTC.

The chain has TRBV30 and TRBJ2-5; 13 positions agree with TRBD2. This CDR3 is built from 15 residues. V was pared by 0 bases and J by 5 bases, with 3 bases of the junction left unmatched. Germline lookup yields CDR1 GTSNPN and CDR2 SVGIG (reference sequence). CDR3 nucleotides: TGTGCCTGGAGTGTAGGACTAGCGGGGGTTGAGACCCAGTACTTC. Amino acid sequence: CAWSVGLAGVETQYF. Complete variable domain (other parts from reference TRBV30 and TRBJ2-5): SQTIHQWPATLVQPVGSPLSLECTVEGTSNPNLYWYRQAAGRGLQLLFYSVGIGQISSEVPQNLSASRPQDRQFILSSKKLLLSDSGFYLCAWSVGLAGVETQYFGPGTRLLVL.

This clone appeared a single time. J is TRBJ2-7 and V is TRBV4-1; D may be TRBD1 (5 bases). Looked up from germline, CDR1 is MGHRA and CDR2 is YSYEKL. The CDR3 spans 16 residues. V was shortened by 0 bases and J by 3 bases, with 15 bases between the two germline ends. The CDR3 nucleotides read TGCGCCAGCAGCCAAGATAGTGTGGGCAGGGTCTACGAGCAGTACTTC. It codes for CASSQDSVGRVYEQYF.

The genes are TRBV5-4 and TRBJ2-1; D gene uncertain. This CDR3 is built from 11 residues. The germline V gene has CDR1 SGHNT and CDR2 YYREEE (reference sequence). Trimming pared 3 bases from V and 5 bases from J, leaving 3 bases between. This chain's CDR3 is CASSSHNEQFF. CDR3 bases: TGTGCCAGCAGCTCTCACAATGAGCAGTTCTTC.

The CDR3 loop is CASSVSRTGTYEQYF. The CDR3 bases are TGTGCCAGCAGCGTATCCAGGACAGGGACCTACGAGCAGTACTTC. This chain links TRBV9 with TRBJ2-5, with TRBD1 matching over 8 bases. The last part of the DNA fits TRBJ2-7 better; the J call may be wrong. Germline CDR1 reads SGDLS; CDR2 reads YYNGEE. There are 15 residues in the CDR3.

This clone showed up just a few times. The chain joins TRBV29-1 to TRBJ1-1, with D unresolved. CDR1 and CDR2 from the germline V gene are SQVTM and ANQGSEA. Trimming cost V 6 bases and J 0 bases, with 8 bases left between them. The CDR3 contains 12 residues. This CDR3 is CSVTTLNTEAFF. DNA of the CDR3: TGCAGCGTGACAACATTGAACACTGAAGCTTTCTTT.

CDR3 region: CASSHRGKTILREQYF. The CDR3 region has the DNA TGTGCCAGCAGTCATCGCGGAAAGACGATCTTACGCGAGCAGTACTTC. The chain combines TRBV27 with TRBJ2-7; no firm D call. Germline V gene lookup returns CDR1 MNHEY and CDR2 SMNVEV (reference sequence). V lost 5 bases, J lost 6 bases, and 23 bases lay in between. The CDR3 covers 16 residues.

This rearrangement joins TRBV27 to TRBJ1-5; D is perhaps TRBD1 (5 bases). The CDR3 totals 16 residues. Germline V gene data show CDR1 as MNHEY and CDR2 as SMNVEV (reference sequence). The germline V and J ends were trimmed by 4 bases and 1 base, with 14 bases remaining between them. The CDR3: CASSWAGGASNQPQHF. The CDR3 DNA is TGTGCCAGCAGTTGGGCAGGAGGGGCGAGCAATCAGCCCCAGCATTTT.

This chain links TRBV6-5 with TRBJ2-7; 9 nucleotides match TRBD2. CDR1 MNHEY and CDR2 SVGAGI come from the germline V gene. The CDR3 sequence is 15 residues long. V lost 3 bases to trimming and J lost 3 bases; unmatched junction nucleotides: 6. DNA for the CDR3: TGTGCCAGCAGTTATACCGCGGGGGGGTTCTACGAGCAGTACTTC. It codes for CASSYTAGGFYEQYF.

The rearrangement joins TRBV6-1 to TRBJ2-2, with 7 bases identical to TRBD2. Germline CDR1 reads MNHNS; CDR2 reads SASEGT. CDR3 length: 14 amino acids. With V trimmed by 4 bases and J by 5 bases, 4 bases remained unmatched. CDR3 sequence: CASSASGETGELFF. CDR3 coding DNA: TGTGCCAGCAGTGCGAGCGGGGAGACCGGGGAGCTGTTTTTT.

The chain is built from TRBV4-2 and TRBJ1-1, with TRBD1 identical over 8 bases. Per germline, CDR1 LGHNA and CDR2 YNFKEQ. J was trimmed by 4 bases and V by 5 bases; bases with no gene match: 6. This CDR3 is 14 amino acids long. The CDR3 loop is CASSLDRVITEAFF. In nucleotides, the CDR3 is TGTGCCAGCAGCTTGGACAGGGTCATCACTGAAGCTTTCTTT.

For this clone: Other DNA variants within this sample encode the same CDR3. The V call is TRBV5-1, the J call TRBJ1-3, with 10 bases fitting TRBD1. Germline trimming cut 2 bases from V and 2 bases from J; bases unmatched to any gene: 7. Looked up from germline, CDR1 is SGHRS and CDR2 is YFSETQ. The CDR3 extends over 17 amino acids. CDR3 in amino acids: CASSFLLGQGPGNTIYF. The CDR3 nucleotides are TGCGCCAGCAGCTTTCTACTGGGACAGGGGCCTGGAAACACCATATATTTT.

This clone was observed once. The chain links TRBV4-3 to TRBJ2-7, with D unresolved. The CDR3 extends over 16 amino acids. The ends were cut back, 0 bases at V and 1 base at J, with 13 bases in the middle. Germline V CDR1 and CDR2: LGHNA, YSLEER. This chain's CDR3 is CASSQDLGGWSYEQYF. The CDR3 DNA reads as TGCGCCAGCAGCCAAGATCTCGGCGGATGGTCCTACGAGCAGTACTTC.

The gene calls are TRBV9 and TRBJ2-5; 10 nucleotides align to TRBD2. Germline CDR1 and CDR2: SGDLS and YYNGEE. CDR3 length: 14 residues. Trimming took 3 bases from V and 3 from J; bases not matched to a gene: 2. This CDR3 reads CASSGLAGEETQYF. DNA for the CDR3: TGTGCCAGCAGCGGTCTAGCGGGGGAAGAGACCCAGTACTTC.

CDR3 loop: CASSDVRGISNEQFF. The CDR3 DNA is TGTGCCAGCAGTGATGTTCGGGGAATCAGCAATGAGCAGTTCTTC. This sequence joins TRBV2 and TRBJ2-1, with a weak D call TRBD2 (5 bases). The V gene's germline CDR1 is SNHLY and CDR2 FYNNEI. V was cut by 3 bases and J by 6 bases, with 15 bases left in between. This CDR3 comprises 15 residues.

The chain uses TRBV9 and TRBJ2-5, with D tentatively TRBD1 (5 bases). V shed 2 bases and J shed 5 bases, with 16 bases lying between them. The CDR3 is made up of 15 amino acids. Germline V gene sequence: CDR1 SGDLS, CDR2 YYNGEE. DNA for the CDR3: TGTGCCAGCAGCGTTGGGGCCTCTAGAGTGGAGACCCAGTACTTC. It codes for CASSVGASRVETQYF.

The rearrangement uses TRBV4-3 and TRBJ1-2; 8 bases are shared with TRBD1. Per germline, CDR1 LGHNA and CDR2 YSLEER. With V trimmed by 0 bases and J by 3 bases, 9 bases remained unmatched. The CDR3 covers 17 residues. The CDR3 coding sequence is TGCGCCAGCAGCCAAGATAAAGGCGACAGGGGCTACTATGGCTACACCTTC. Residues: CASSQDKGDRGYYGYTF.

The chain employs TRBV6-5 and TRBJ2-5; maybe TRBD1 (5 bases). This CDR3 is built from 13 residues. The ends were cut back, 4 bases at V and 2 bases at J, with 8 bases in the middle. Germline assignment: CDR1 MNHEY and CDR2 SVGAGI. The CDR3 coding sequence is TGTGCCAGCAGTTCAGGGAAACAAGAGACCCAGTACTTC. Encoded protein: CASSSGKQETQYF.

This clone was picked up a small number of times. The rearrangement links TRBV15 to TRBJ2-5, with TRBD2 as a possible D gene (6 bases). This CDR3 has 15 residues. Trimming left V 4 bases short and J 5 bases short, with 17 bases between. Germline CDR1 and CDR2: LNHNV and YYDKDF (reference sequence). The CDR3 nucleotides are TGTGCCACCAGCAATACGGTGGGGGGTGGGGAGACCCAGTACTTC. Protein sequence: CATSNTVGGGETQYF.